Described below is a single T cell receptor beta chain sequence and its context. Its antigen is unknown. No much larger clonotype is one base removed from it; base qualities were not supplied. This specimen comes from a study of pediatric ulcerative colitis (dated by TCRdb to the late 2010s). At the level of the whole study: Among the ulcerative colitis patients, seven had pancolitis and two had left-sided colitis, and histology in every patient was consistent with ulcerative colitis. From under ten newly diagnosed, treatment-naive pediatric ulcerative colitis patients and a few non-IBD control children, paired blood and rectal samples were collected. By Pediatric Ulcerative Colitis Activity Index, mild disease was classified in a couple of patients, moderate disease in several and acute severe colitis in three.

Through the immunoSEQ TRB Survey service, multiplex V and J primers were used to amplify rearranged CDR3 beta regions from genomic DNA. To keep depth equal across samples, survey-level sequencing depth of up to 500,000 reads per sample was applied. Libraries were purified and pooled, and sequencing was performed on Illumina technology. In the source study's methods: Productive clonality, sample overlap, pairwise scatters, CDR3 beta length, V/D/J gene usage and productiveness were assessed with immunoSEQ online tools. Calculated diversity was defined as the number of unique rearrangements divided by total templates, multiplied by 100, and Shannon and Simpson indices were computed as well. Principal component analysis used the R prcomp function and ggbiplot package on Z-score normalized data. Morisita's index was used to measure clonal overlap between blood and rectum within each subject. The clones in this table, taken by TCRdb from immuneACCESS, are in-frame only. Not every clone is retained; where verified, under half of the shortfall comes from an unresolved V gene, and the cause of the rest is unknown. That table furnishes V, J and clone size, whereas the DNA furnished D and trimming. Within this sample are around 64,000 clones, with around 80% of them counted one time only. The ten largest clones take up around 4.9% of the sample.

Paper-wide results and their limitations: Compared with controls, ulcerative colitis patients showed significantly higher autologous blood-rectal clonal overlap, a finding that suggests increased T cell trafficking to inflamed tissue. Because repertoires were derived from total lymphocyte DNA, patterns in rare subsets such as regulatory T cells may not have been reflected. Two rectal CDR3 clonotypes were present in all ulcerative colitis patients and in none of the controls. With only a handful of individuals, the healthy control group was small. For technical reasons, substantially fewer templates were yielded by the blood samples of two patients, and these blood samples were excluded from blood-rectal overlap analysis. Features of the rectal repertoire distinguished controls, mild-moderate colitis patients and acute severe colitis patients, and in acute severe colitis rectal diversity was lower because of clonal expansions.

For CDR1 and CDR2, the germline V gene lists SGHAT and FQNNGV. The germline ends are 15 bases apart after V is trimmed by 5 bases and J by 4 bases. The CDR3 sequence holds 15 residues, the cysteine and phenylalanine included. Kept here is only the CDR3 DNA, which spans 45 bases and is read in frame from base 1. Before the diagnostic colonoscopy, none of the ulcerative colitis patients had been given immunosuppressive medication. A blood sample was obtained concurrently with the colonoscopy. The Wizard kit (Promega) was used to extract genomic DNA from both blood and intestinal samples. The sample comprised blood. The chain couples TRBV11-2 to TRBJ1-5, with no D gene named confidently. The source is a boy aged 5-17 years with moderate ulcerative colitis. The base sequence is TGTGCCAGCAGCCAAGAGGGAAGGGCAAATCAGCCCCAGCATTTT. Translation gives CASSQEGRANQPQHF.